This is a list of T cell receptor beta chains from one sample in a study of blood T cell repertoires in COVID-19. TCRdb's copy holds only in-frame clones and misses some; the assay was immunoSEQ multiplex PCR. The table records 200,000 to 250,000 clones, approximately 88% of them present only once. Sequenced material: peripheral blood. These receptors all stem from a man aged 55 to 69 who had recovered from COVID-19. The CDR3 runs from the conserved cysteine through the conserved F or W. A D gene is named only where the DNA matches it firmly.

d_gene: NA
v_gene: TRBV5-4
CDR3aa: CASSYAGFNYGYTF

d_gene: NA
v_gene: TRBV27
CDR3aa: CASSPPGGMKYF

d_gene: NA
v_gene: TRBV18
CDR3aa: CASSPDNNYGYTF

d_gene: TRBD2
v_gene: TRBV5-1
CDR3aa: CASSLSGSYNEQFF

d_gene: NA
v_gene: TRBV21-1
CDR3aa: CASSKVLGGWERNTDTQYF

d_gene: NA
v_gene: TRBV5-1
CDR3aa: CASSLADNYEQYF

d_gene: TRBD2
v_gene: TRBV5-4
CDR3aa: CASSLGTSGFQETQYF

d_gene: TRBD2
v_gene: TRBV4-2
CDR3aa: CASSQEGSSGETQYF

d_gene: NA
v_gene: TRBV30
CDR3aa: CGGADQETQYF

d_gene: TRBD2
v_gene: TRBV10-2
CDR3aa: CASRVAGGGNEQFF

d_gene: NA
v_gene: TRBV5-1
CDR3aa: CASSYAGEEKLFF

d_gene: TRBD2
v_gene: TRBV7-2
CDR3aa: CASSPWTSGRGNGELFF

d_gene: NA
v_gene: TRBV5-1
CDR3aa: CASSFGTEGNEQFF

d_gene: TRBD2
v_gene: TRBV13
CDR3aa: CASSLGRLAGFHSNEQFF

d_gene: TRBD1
v_gene: TRBV12-5
CDR3aa: CASGLRWTGVNQPQHF

d_gene: NA
v_gene: TRBV19
CDR3aa: CASSIVGQGMYEQYF

d_gene: NA
v_gene: TRBV6-6
CDR3aa: CASSRLGTGGNQPQHF